The clone carrying this T cell receptor beta chain was counted a few times. CDR3 length: 15 residues. Trimming stripped 3 bases from V and 1 base from J, with 12 bases between. Germline V gene sequence: CDR1 LNHNV, CDR2 YYDKDF (reference sequence). It was cDNA, reverse transcribed from extracted RNA, that served as the sequencing template. Using immunoSEQ multiplex PCR, the repertoire was profiled, and TCRdb retains in-frame clones only, with some absent. The profile covers about 180,000 clones, with approximately 52% appearing a single time and 16% taken by the ten largest. These data originate in a study of CD8+ T cells in alopecia areata. Treatment: oral pan-JAK inhibitor, 5-10 mg twice daily.

The sequenced sample was CD4+ T cells sorted from blood, obtained between weeks 55 and 65, from a patient treated with tofacitinib. The rearrangement joins TRBV15 to TRBJ1-1, with D unresolved. The TCR comes from a human donor with alopecia areata. CDR3 DNA sequence: TGTGCCACCAGCAGTAGAGGTGGGTGGAACACTGAAGCTTTCTTT. This codes for CATSSRGGWNTEAFF.